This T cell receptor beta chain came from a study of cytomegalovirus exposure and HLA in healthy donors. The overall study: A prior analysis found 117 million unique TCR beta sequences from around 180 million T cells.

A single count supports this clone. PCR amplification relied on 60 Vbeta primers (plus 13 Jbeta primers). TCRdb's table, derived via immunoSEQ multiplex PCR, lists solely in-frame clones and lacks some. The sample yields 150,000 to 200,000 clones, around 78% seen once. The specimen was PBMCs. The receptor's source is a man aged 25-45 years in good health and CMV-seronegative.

The CDR3 region has the DNA TGTGCCACCAGCAGGCGGGACTACCGGGGAACAGATACGCAGTATTTT. The encoded protein is CATSRRDYRGTDTQYF. The gene calls are TRBV15 and TRBJ2-3, with 7 nucleotides matching TRBD2. The V gene's germline CDR1 is LNHNV and CDR2 YYDKDF (reference sequence). CDR3 length: 16 residues. V gave up 3 bases and J gave up 3 bases; unmatched junction bases: 9.